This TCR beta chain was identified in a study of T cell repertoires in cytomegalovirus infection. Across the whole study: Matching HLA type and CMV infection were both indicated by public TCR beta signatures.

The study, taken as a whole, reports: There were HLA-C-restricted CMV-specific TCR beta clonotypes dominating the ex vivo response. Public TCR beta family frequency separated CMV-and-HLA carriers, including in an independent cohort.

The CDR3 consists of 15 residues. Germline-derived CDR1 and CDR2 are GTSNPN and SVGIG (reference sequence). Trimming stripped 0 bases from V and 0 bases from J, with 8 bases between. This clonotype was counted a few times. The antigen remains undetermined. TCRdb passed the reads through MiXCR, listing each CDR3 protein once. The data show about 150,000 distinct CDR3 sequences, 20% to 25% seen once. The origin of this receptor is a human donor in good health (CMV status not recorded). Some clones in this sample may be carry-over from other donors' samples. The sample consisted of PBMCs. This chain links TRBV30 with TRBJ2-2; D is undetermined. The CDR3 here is CAWSVDWANTGELFF. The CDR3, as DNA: TGTGCCTGGAGTGTAGACTGGGCGAACACCGGGGAGCTGTTTTTT.